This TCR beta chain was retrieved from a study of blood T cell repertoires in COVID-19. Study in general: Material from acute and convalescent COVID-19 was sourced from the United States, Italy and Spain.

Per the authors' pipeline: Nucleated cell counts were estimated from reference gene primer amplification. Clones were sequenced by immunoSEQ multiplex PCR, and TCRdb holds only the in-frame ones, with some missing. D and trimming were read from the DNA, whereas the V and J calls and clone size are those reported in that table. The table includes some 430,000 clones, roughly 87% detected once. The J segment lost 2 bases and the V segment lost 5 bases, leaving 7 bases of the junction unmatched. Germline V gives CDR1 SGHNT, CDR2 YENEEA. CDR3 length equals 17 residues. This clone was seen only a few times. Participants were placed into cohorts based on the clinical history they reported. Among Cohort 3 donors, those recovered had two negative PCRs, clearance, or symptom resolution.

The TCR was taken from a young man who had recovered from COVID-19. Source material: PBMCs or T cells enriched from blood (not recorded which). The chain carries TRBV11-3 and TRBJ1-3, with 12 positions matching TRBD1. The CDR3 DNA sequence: TGTGCCAGCAGCCCCGGGACAGGGGGCCCCCCTGGAAACACCATATATTTT. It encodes CASSPGTGGPPGNTIYF.